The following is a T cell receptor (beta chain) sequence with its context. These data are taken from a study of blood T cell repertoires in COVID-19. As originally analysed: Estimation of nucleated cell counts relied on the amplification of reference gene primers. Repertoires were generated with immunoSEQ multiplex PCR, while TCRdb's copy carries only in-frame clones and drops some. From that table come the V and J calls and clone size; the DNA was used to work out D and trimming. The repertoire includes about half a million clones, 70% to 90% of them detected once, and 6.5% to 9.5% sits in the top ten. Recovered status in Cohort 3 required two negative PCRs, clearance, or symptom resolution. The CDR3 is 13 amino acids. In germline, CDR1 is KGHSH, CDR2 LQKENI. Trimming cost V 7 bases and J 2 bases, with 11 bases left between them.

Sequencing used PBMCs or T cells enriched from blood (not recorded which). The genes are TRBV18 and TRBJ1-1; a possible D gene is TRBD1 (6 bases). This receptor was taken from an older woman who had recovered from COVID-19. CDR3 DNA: TGTGCCAGCTTGCTAGGGGGAAACACTGAAGCTTTCTTT. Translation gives CASLLGGNTEAFF.